This TCR beta chain was recorded in a study of T-cell reconstitution after alpha-beta-depleted transplantation in children. Study observations and caveats: Reports say that about two months after transplant, the alpha-beta T cells came out of several hundred graft clones that had expanded.

The CDR3 is 15 residues long. Trimming took off 5 bases at V and 1 base at J, with 15 bases between the two ends. Unique molecular identifiers tagged the TCRbeta library. TCRdb re-called the PCR reads through MiXCR, storing one row per CDR3 protein. Here the sample spans about 16,000 distinct CDR3 sequences, around 7.7% being singletons. Comments on this clonotype: Its matching antigen is unknown.

Sequenced material: PBMCs, mostly from graft donor cells, taken 60 days after TCRalphabeta/CD19-depleted stem cell transplant. The TCR was taken from a boy under two years old who had a stem cell transplant for Wiskott-Aldrich syndrome, so the T cells may come from the graft donor. The V call is TRBV12-3 or TRBV12-4, the J call TRBJ2-7, with D possibly matching TRBD2 (6 bases). The CDR3 loop reads CASSPQGLTSYEQYF. The CDR3 DNA follows: TGTGCCAGCAGTCCCCAGGGACTCACGTCCTACGAGCAGTACTTC.